Reported below is one T cell receptor (beta chain). Its antigen has not been determined. Base quality data are lacking; no much larger clone is found one base away. The sample comes from a study of cytomegalovirus exposure and HLA in healthy donors listed by TCRdb under 2017. About the study as a whole: An earlier analysis of some 550 of the donors reported approximately 290 Gb of sequence data and 100 million to 140 million unique TCR beta sequences from approximately 180 million T cells. An early release that covered some 630 HLA-typed donors contained approximately 300 gigabases of sequencing data and about 93 million unique TCR sequences. The genetic ancestry cluster associated with self-reported Caucasian donors included 70% to 85% of the 350 to 500 genotyped donors. The study aimed to test whether signatures of past pathogen exposure could be identified by cataloging public T cell receptors. Using immunosequencing, the study profiled T cell repertoires from 500 to 800 subjects and related those repertoires to cytomegalovirus serostatus. In addition to the first cohort of 650 to 800 subjects, a separate validation cohort of around 110 different subjects was used. The study combined high-throughput TCR immunosequencing, statistical association of individual TCRs with disease status, and machine learning to predict cytomegalovirus infection status. A later analysis re-analyzed previously published TCR beta repertoires from hundreds of donors and added high-resolution HLA genotyping to study TCR occurrence patterns. The later analysis used no new phenotypic data to find candidate immune exposures, relying instead on TCR beta sequences and their occurrence across donors. An earlier analysis of 500 to 750 of the donors applied high-throughput TCR beta sequencing to assess whether each TCR beta V gene segment acted as functional or pseudogenic. Donor age, sex, ethnicity and CMV serostatus were compiled alongside the repertoire data. Genome-wide SNP genotypes for about 60% of the roughly 700 donors were used in a later genetic analysis, which treated that subset as a discovery cohort. All discovery cohort repertoires had been generated on a single sequencing platform. Both class I and class II loci were covered by HLA typing, at four-digit resolution. The number of typed donors differed by locus: about 620-640 for A, B, C, DRB1 and DQB1; 522 for DQA1; some 590 for DPA1; and some 430 for DPB1. About five DR-DQ haplotypes were treated as single units for association and clustering because of strong linkage in the cohort. Among some 400 genotyped donors of the cohort, an average of about 220,000 unique TCR beta nucleotide sequences was sequenced per donor, of which 15% to 20% were non-productive. What the authors observed across the whole study: Three of the identified cytomegalovirus-associated TCR beta chains were confirmed in vitro to be specific for cytomegalovirus antigens. Roughly uniform sequencing depth across donors was assumed in presence/absence analyses, although this assumption may not hold. Because some donors lacked HLA typing at each locus, the association tests relied only on the typed subset. Broadly in line with IMGT annotations, most TCR beta V segments showed up in productive rearrangements about 87% or about 30% of the time in an earlier analysis of a few hundred of the donors. The earlier analysis of approximately 590 of the donors excluded some 15 rarely observed V segments, including chromosome 9 orphons, because counts were too low. For the cohort, immune exposure information was limited to CMV serostatus. Most TCR sequences were seen in very few donors, while some public TCRs were found in many individuals. In a later analysis, HLA-associated TCR beta chains showed more clonal expansion and lower generation probabilities than non-associated chains that were equally common. In a later analysis, several top co-occurrence clusters were reported to appear linked to parvovirus B19, influenza, CMV and Epstein-Barr virus. A cluster of highly shared sequence variants was judged likely to represent a technical artifact of the sequencing pipeline. Correlated functional status among segregating V segments might be attributable to linkage disequilibrium, but an unknown experimental factor could not be ruled out. The classifier was reported to diagnose cytomegalovirus status with high specificity and sensitivity in both the original cohort and the validation cohort. Some IMGT-functional V segments, including TRBV6-2 and TRBV6-3, could not be told apart with the 87-base-pair reads, so those segments were excluded. An association between a missense DCLRE1C variant and V-gene and J-gene trimming of TCR beta chains was found in a later genetic analysis and replicated in an independent cohort. This cohort had only TCR beta chains sequenced, and the lack of alpha or paired-chain data limited which features could be detected. The study listed 164 TCR beta chains as associated with cytomegalovirus. In a later analysis, some 17,000 TCR beta sequences were associated with specific HLA alleles at a false discovery rate of 0.05. Assigning TCR associations to individual alleles was difficult when HLA alleles, especially DR and DQ, strongly co-occurred. The authors suggested that the approach could potentially be extended to other disease states and immunological phenotypes. In a later analysis, TCR association rates were found to vary across HLA loci, with the most associated TCRs seen for DRB1 alleles and the fewest for HLA-C alleles. A further reported finding was that TCR beta sequences accurately predicted the HLA-A and HLA-B alleles for most subjects in the first cohort. In a later genetic analysis, fewer N-insertions in productive TCRs were reported among donors in an Asian-associated ancestry cluster than the approximately 710-donor mean. In a later analysis, most CMV-associated TCR beta chains were found to appear HLA-restricted, with HLA associations seemingly driven largely by CMV exposure.

The cohort was made up of about 670 healthy bone marrow donors. At the time of sampling, all cohort members were nominally healthy, though unrecorded immune exposures were likely present. The donor was CMV seronegative and belonged to the group of over 350 seronegative cohort members. A peripheral blood sample was provided by each donor, and peripheral blood mononuclear cells were used for TCR beta sequencing. Genomic DNA was extracted from the blood cell samples with the Qiagen DNeasy Blood Extraction Kit. The method was the immunoSEQ multiplex PCR assay. For the multiplex PCR, a mixture combining 60 forward primers for TCR Vbeta segments and 13 reverse primers for TCR Jbeta segments was used. The CDR3 region of rearranged TCR beta genes was amplified from genomic DNA with a multiplex PCR assay. On the Illumina HiSeq System, the amplified TCR beta libraries were sequenced as 87-base-pair reads. The study's processing was this. A later analysis counted about 80 million unique TCR beta chains across the 666 repertoires, and around 12 million of these chains were shared by at least two donors. Raw reads were error-corrected and collapsed into unique sequences with a nearest-neighbor algorithm that merged closely related sequences to remove PCR and sequencing errors. To assign V, D and J gene segments, CDR3 sequences were aligned to IMGT reference sequences. For a sequence to be retained, at least a six-nucleotide match to both a V gene segment and a J gene segment was required. Rearrangements were called productive when the CDR3 lacked stop codons and stayed in frame with V and J; all others were non-productive. Following IMGT convention, CDR3 was defined as the stretch from the second conserved V-encoded cysteine to the conserved J-encoded phenylalanine. The earlier analysis of some 580 of the donors excluded any sequence lacking an unambiguous match to a single V gene segment. In an earlier analysis of 587 of the donors, V segments were called functional above 56.7% productive rearrangements and were called segregating when the between-donor standard deviation exceeded 5%. A statistical classification framework was developed to diagnose cytomegalovirus status using the catalog of TCR beta chain sequences. V and J gene assignment, in a later analysis, came from comparing TCR nucleotide sequences with IMGT/GENE-DB human TR gene sequences. A later analysis assigned CDR3 sequences and most-parsimonious VDJ recombination scenarios with the TCRdist pipeline. A later analysis defined each TCR beta chain by its CDR3 amino acid sequence plus V-gene family, and excluded reads lacking a unique V-gene family. As a way to deal with suspected cross-contamination and a sequencing artifact, a later analysis dropped 450 to 600 nucleotide sequences that were highly shared and had low generation probability. In a later analysis, a clonal expansion index for each public chain was calculated from normalized within-repertoire ranks of inferred template counts. A later analysis computed generation probabilities with a VDJ recombination model fitted to out-of-frame rearrangements, and checked the results against IGoR. A later analysis scored TCR-TCR, TCR-HLA and TCR-CMV co-occurrence with hypergeometric tests, applying a repertoire-size bias correction to TCR pairs. False discovery rates were estimated in a later analysis by permuting HLA or CMV assignments 20 times. A later analysis grouped co-occurring TCRs with DBSCAN, adding TCRdist sequence similarity when clustering within HLA-allele-positive subsets. Repertoires with fewer than 30,000 or more than 120,000 public chains, plus five repertoires with anomalous nucleotide sharing, were excluded from co-occurrence clustering. TCRdb carries this immuneACCESS record with in-frame sequences only. Its versions omit some clonotypes, under half of them owing to an unresolved V gene in the studies checked, with the rest unexplained. V and J calls plus clone size are reproduced from that table; the DNA served to infer D and trimming. Here the sample has about 160,000 clones; roughly 76% occur a single time. The top ten clonotypes cover around 14% of the sample.

From the cysteine through the phenylalanine, the CDR3 covers 18 amino acids. The DNA shown is the 54-base CDR3, in frame from base 1. CDR1 and CDR2 were assigned from the germline V gene (reference sequence) as SEHNR and FQNEAQ. Unmatched junction bases come to 12, with V trimmed by 2 bases and J by 3 bases. The chain joins TRBV7-9 to TRBJ2-3; 9 bases in the junction line up with TRBD2. Sequenced sample: PBMCs. The receptor was isolated from a woman in her fifties or sixties in good health and CMV-seronegative. This receptor carries the CDR3 CASSLPLAGEKGTDTQYF. The nucleotide sequence reads as follows: TGTGCCAGCAGCTTACCACTAGCGGGCGAAAAGGGGACAGATACGCAGTATTTT.